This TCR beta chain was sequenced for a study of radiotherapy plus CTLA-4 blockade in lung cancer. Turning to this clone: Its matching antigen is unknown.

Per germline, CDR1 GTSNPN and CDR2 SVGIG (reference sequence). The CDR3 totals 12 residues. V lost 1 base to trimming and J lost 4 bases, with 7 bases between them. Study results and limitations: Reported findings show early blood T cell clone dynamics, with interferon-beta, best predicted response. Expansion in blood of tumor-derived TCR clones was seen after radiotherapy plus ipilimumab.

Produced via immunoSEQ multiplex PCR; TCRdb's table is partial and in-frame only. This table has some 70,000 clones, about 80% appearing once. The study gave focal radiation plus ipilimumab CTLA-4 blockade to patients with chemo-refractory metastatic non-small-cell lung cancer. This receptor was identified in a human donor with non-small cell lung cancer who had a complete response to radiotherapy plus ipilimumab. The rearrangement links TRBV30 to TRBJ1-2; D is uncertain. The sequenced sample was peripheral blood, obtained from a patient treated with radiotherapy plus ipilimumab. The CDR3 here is CAWSGGFYGYTF. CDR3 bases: TGTGCCTGGAGTGGAGGATTCTATGGCTACACCTTC.